The rows below give T cell receptor beta chains drawn from one sample of a study of beta chain features in type 1 diabetes. TCRdb's table, derived via immunoSEQ multiplex PCR, lists solely in-frame clones and lacks some. This sample has under 400,000 clones, with around 12% found just once. The specimen sequenced was naive CD4+ T cells from blood. The receptors here all came from a man younger than 30 in good health. CDR3s include the opening cysteine and the closing phenylalanine or tryptophan. Fields, in order: clone size, CDR3 length, D gene, V gene, J gene, CDR3 DNA, CDR3 protein. A D gene is named only where the DNA matches it firmly. The size entry is marked missing in some rows and otherwise reads once, few, many or a size class.

clone size: few
CDR3 length: 14
D gene: NA
V gene: TRBV5-4
J gene: TRBJ2-1
CDR3 DNA: TGTGCCAGCAGCCCCCCGAGCTCCTACAATGAGCAGTTCTTC
CDR3 protein: CASSPPSSYNEQFF

clone size: few
CDR3 length: 14
D gene: NA
V gene: TRBV11-2
J gene: TRBJ2-1
CDR3 DNA: TGTGCCAGCAGCTCCCTGGTACTAGCTGGTGAGCAGTTCTTC
CDR3 protein: CASSSLVLAGEQFF

clone size: NA
CDR3 length: 12
D gene: TRBD2
V gene: TRBV27
J gene: TRBJ2-5
CDR3 DNA: TGTGCCAGCAGGGGACTATTGGAGACCCAGTACTTC
CDR3 protein: CASRGLLETQYF

clone size: NA
CDR3 length: 13
D gene: NA
V gene: TRBV15
J gene: TRBJ2-1
CDR3 DNA: TGTGCCACCAGCATAAGCCCCTATCATGAGCAGTTCTTC
CDR3 protein: CATSISPYHEQFF

clone size: NA
CDR3 length: 14
D gene: TRBD1
V gene: TRBV19
J gene: TRBJ1-2
CDR3 DNA: TGTGCCAGTAGGTGGACAGGGGCTAACTATGGCTACACCTTC
CDR3 protein: CASRWTGANYGYTF

clone size: NA
CDR3 length: 15
D gene: TRBD1
V gene: TRBV2
J gene: TRBJ1-1
CDR3 DNA: TGTGCCAGCATTTTAGGCAGGGGGCTAGACACTGAAGCTTTCTTT
CDR3 protein: CASILGRGLDTEAFF

clone size: many
CDR3 length: 14
D gene: NA
V gene: TRBV4-3
J gene: TRBJ2-7
CDR3 DNA: TGCGCCAGCAGCCAAGATCCACAGAGCTACGAGCAGTACTTC
CDR3 protein: CASSQDPQSYEQYF

clone size: NA
CDR3 length: 15
D gene: TRBD2
V gene: TRBV6-5
J gene: TRBJ2-7
CDR3 DNA: TGTGCCAGCAGCCCACTAGCGGGAGGGCTCCACGAGCAGTACTTC
CDR3 protein: CASSPLAGGLHEQYF

clone size: few
CDR3 length: 12
D gene: TRBD1
V gene: TRBV19
J gene: TRBJ1-2
CDR3 DNA: TGTGCCAGCCGGGACAGGGAGGTCGGCTACACCTTC
CDR3 protein: CASRDREVGYTF

clone size: NA
CDR3 length: 15
D gene: TRBD2
V gene: TRBV30
J gene: TRBJ2-1
CDR3 DNA: TGTGCCTGGAAGTTAAGCGGGAGTTCCTACAATGAGCAGTTCTTC
CDR3 protein: CAWKLSGSSYNEQFF

clone size: NA
CDR3 length: 14
D gene: NA
V gene: TRBV28
J gene: TRBJ2-3
CDR3 DNA: TGTGCCAGCGGCTTACAGCAATCCCCAGATACGCAGTATTTT
CDR3 protein: CASGLQQSPDTQYF

clone size: NA
CDR3 length: 15
D gene: NA
V gene: TRBV19
J gene: TRBJ2-3
CDR3 DNA: TGTGCCAGTAGGTCCATCCTGAGGAGGACAGATACGCAGTATTTT
CDR3 protein: CASRSILRRTDTQYF

clone size: NA
CDR3 length: 13
D gene: NA
V gene: TRBV11-2
J gene: TRBJ2-5
CDR3 DNA: TGTGCCAGCAGCTCGACTAGACAAGAGACCCAGTACTTC
CDR3 protein: CASSSTRQETQYF

clone size: few
CDR3 length: 15
D gene: TRBD1
V gene: TRBV7-9
J gene: TRBJ2-3
CDR3 DNA: TGTGCCAGCAGCCTGTTTGGACAGGGTACAGATACGCAGTATTTT
CDR3 protein: CASSLFGQGTDTQYF

clone size: few
CDR3 length: 13
D gene: NA
V gene: TRBV7-2
J gene: TRBJ1-1
CDR3 DNA: TGTGCCAGCAGCTCACAGGAGAACACTGAAGCTTTCTTT
CDR3 protein: CASSSQENTEAFF

clone size: few
CDR3 length: 15
D gene: NA
V gene: TRBV7-9
J gene: TRBJ1-2
CDR3 DNA: TGTGCCAGCAGCAATCTCAAAGAGGGCGGGTATGGCTACACCTTC
CDR3 protein: CASSNLKEGGYGYTF

clone size: few
CDR3 length: 19
D gene: TRBD2
V gene: TRBV5-1
J gene: TRBJ2-1
CDR3 DNA: TGCGCCAGCAGCTTGGCCCACGGGGGACTAGCGGGAGGGCACAATGAGCAGTTCTTC
CDR3 protein: CASSLAHGGLAGGHNEQFF

clone size: few
CDR3 length: 14
D gene: NA
V gene: TRBV6-6
J gene: TRBJ1-1
CDR3 DNA: TGTGCCAGCAGTTACGGACTGGGAAACACTGAAGCTTTCTTT
CDR3 protein: CASSYGLGNTEAFF

clone size: NA
CDR3 length: 17
D gene: NA
V gene: TRBV7-9
J gene: TRBJ2-7
CDR3 DNA: TGTGCCAGCAGCTTAGTTTTAGGCTCCGAGAGGGTCTACGAGCAGTACTTC
CDR3 protein: CASSLVLGSERVYEQYF

clone size: few
CDR3 length: 11
D gene: NA
V gene: TRBV30
J gene: TRBJ2-7
CDR3 DNA: TGTGCCTGGAGCGCCGGGGGCGAGCAGTACTTC
CDR3 protein: CAWSAGGEQYF

clone size: few
CDR3 length: 14
D gene: NA
V gene: TRBV5-4
J gene: TRBJ2-1
CDR3 DNA: TGTGCCAGCAGCCCACAGGGCTCCTACAATGAGCAGTTCTTC
CDR3 protein: CASSPQGSYNEQFF

clone size: NA
CDR3 length: 17
D gene: NA
V gene: TRBV5-6
J gene: TRBJ1-6
CDR3 DNA: TGTGCCAGCAGACGAGATTACCGGGACATCTATAATTCACCCCTCCACTTT
CDR3 protein: CASRRDYRDIYNSPLHF

clone size: NA
CDR3 length: 16
D gene: NA
V gene: TRBV7-2
J gene: TRBJ1-6
CDR3 DNA: TGTGCCAGCAGCTTAAGTGGGGGGAGGATGGATTCACCCCTCCACTTT
CDR3 protein: CASSLSGGRMDSPLHF

clone size: few
CDR3 length: 15
D gene: NA
V gene: TRBV9
J gene: TRBJ2-3
CDR3 DNA: TGTGCCAGCAGCGTAGTCGCTCAGAACACAGATACGCAGTATTTT
CDR3 protein: CASSVVAQNTDTQYF

clone size: NA
CDR3 length: 14
D gene: NA
V gene: TRBV7-6
J gene: TRBJ2-7
CDR3 DNA: TGTGCCAGCAGCTTGAGCTCGTCGGTGATCGAGCAGTACTTC
CDR3 protein: CASSLSSSVIEQYF

clone size: few
CDR3 length: 14
D gene: TRBD1
V gene: TRBV30
J gene: TRBJ1-4
CDR3 DNA: TGTGCCTGGAGCGCGGGACAGGGGGCGGGAAAACTGTTTTTT
CDR3 protein: CAWSAGQGAGKLFF

clone size: few
CDR3 length: 15
D gene: TRBD1
V gene: TRBV5-4
J gene: TRBJ2-7
CDR3 DNA: TGTGCCAGCAGTTCCGGGACAGGGGCGGTCTACGAGCAGTACTTC
CDR3 protein: CASSSGTGAVYEQYF

clone size: NA
CDR3 length: 13
D gene: NA
V gene: TRBV25-1
J gene: TRBJ1-5
CDR3 DNA: TGTGCCAGCAGGGAGGGACCCTTCGGGCCCCAGCATTTT
CDR3 protein: CASREGPFGPQHF

clone size: few
CDR3 length: 13
D gene: NA
V gene: TRBV7-2
J gene: TRBJ1-2
CDR3 DNA: TGTGCCAGCAGCTTAGTCAGGGGAGGGGGCTACACCTTC
CDR3 protein: CASSLVRGGGYTF

clone size: few
CDR3 length: 19
D gene: TRBD1
V gene: TRBV27
J gene: TRBJ1-5
CDR3 DNA: TGTGCCAGCAGTCCTCAGACAGGGGGCGAGGCATATAGCAATCAGCCCCAGCATTTT
CDR3 protein: CASSPQTGGEAYSNQPQHF

clone size: NA
CDR3 length: 14
D gene: TRBD2
V gene: TRBV7-2
J gene: TRBJ2-7
CDR3 DNA: TGTGCCAGCAGGCCAGCGGGGTGGGGCTACGAGCAGTACTTC
CDR3 protein: CASRPAGWGYEQYF

clone size: NA
CDR3 length: 12
D gene: NA
V gene: TRBV18
J gene: TRBJ2-3
CDR3 DNA: TGTGCCAGCTCACCACCCGCAGATACGCAGTATTTT
CDR3 protein: CASSPPADTQYF

clone size: NA
CDR3 length: 13
D gene: TRBD2
V gene: TRBV7-9
J gene: TRBJ2-3
CDR3 DNA: TGTGGTATCAGTAGCGGGACCCCAGGGACGCAGTATTTT
CDR3 protein: CGISSGTPGTQYF

clone size: NA
CDR3 length: 15
D gene: NA
V gene: TRBV7-2
J gene: TRBJ1-2
CDR3 DNA: TGTGCCAGCAGCTTAGATTTGACGGGAAGTGGTGGCTACACCTTC
CDR3 protein: CASSLDLTGSGGYTF

clone size: NA
CDR3 length: 11
D gene: NA
V gene: TRBV19
J gene: TRBJ1-1
CDR3 DNA: TGTGCCAGTAGCCTCGGGACAACAGCTTTCTTT
CDR3 protein: CASSLGTTAFF

clone size: few
CDR3 length: 15
D gene: NA
V gene: TRBV7-3
J gene: TRBJ2-2
CDR3 DNA: TGTGCCAGCAGCTTAATAGGAGAGAACACCGGGGAGCTGTTTTTT
CDR3 protein: CASSLIGENTGELFF

clone size: few
CDR3 length: 13
D gene: NA
V gene: TRBV10-3
J gene: TRBJ2-7
CDR3 DNA: TGTGCCATCAGGCAACAGGGTTTGGACGAGCAGTACTTC
CDR3 protein: CAIRQQGLDEQYF

clone size: NA
CDR3 length: 16
D gene: TRBD1
V gene: TRBV28
J gene: TRBJ2-7
CDR3 DNA: TGTGCCAGCAGTCCCCCGGGTGCAGGGGGCGGTTACGAGCAGTACTTC
CDR3 protein: CASSPPGAGGGYEQYF

clone size: NA
CDR3 length: 14
D gene: TRBD1
V gene: TRBV7-9
J gene: TRBJ1-2
CDR3 DNA: TGTGCCAGCTCCCTTCGACGGGACAGCGCGGGCTACACCTTC
CDR3 protein: CASSLRRDSAGYTF

clone size: many
CDR3 length: 11
D gene: NA
V gene: TRBV7-2
J gene: TRBJ2-7
CDR3 DNA: TGTGCCAGCAGCCCTCTTTACGAGCAGTACTTC
CDR3 protein: CASSPLYEQYF

clone size: NA
CDR3 length: 11
D gene: NA
V gene: TRBV29-1
J gene: TRBJ2-1
CDR3 DNA: TGCAGCGTCGGGTCCTACAATGAGCAGTTCTTC
CDR3 protein: CSVGSYNEQFF

clone size: few
CDR3 length: 15
D gene: NA
V gene: TRBV28
J gene: TRBJ2-7
CDR3 DNA: TGTGCCAGCAGTTTTAGGGGGGGGGCCTCCTACGAGCAGTACTTC
CDR3 protein: CASSFRGGASYEQYF

clone size: NA
CDR3 length: 13
D gene: NA
V gene: TRBV2
J gene: TRBJ1-1
CDR3 DNA: TGTGCCAGCTCCGAGGGGGGGATGACTGAAGCTTTCTTT
CDR3 protein: CASSEGGMTEAFF

clone size: many
CDR3 length: 13
D gene: NA
V gene: TRBV29-1
J gene: TRBJ2-3
CDR3 DNA: TGCAGCGTTCGGCTAGATCTCACAGATACGCAGTATTTT
CDR3 protein: CSVRLDLTDTQYF

clone size: few
CDR3 length: 13
D gene: TRBD1
V gene: TRBV6-1
J gene: TRBJ1-1
CDR3 DNA: TGTGCCAGCAGTCAGGGGGAGAACACTGAAGCTTTCTTT
CDR3 protein: CASSQGENTEAFF

clone size: NA
CDR3 length: 15
D gene: NA
V gene: TRBV7-2
J gene: TRBJ1-5
CDR3 DNA: TGTGCCAGCAGCTTAGCAGGGGTAAGCAATCAGCCCCAGCATTTT
CDR3 protein: CASSLAGVSNQPQHF

clone size: NA
CDR3 length: 16
D gene: TRBD2
V gene: TRBV7-2
J gene: TRBJ2-7
CDR3 DNA: TGTGCCAGCAGCTCGGATCTAGCGGGGACGACCTACGAGCAGTACTTC
CDR3 protein: CASSSDLAGTTYEQYF

clone size: NA
CDR3 length: 14
D gene: TRBD2
V gene: TRBV6-5
J gene: TRBJ2-7
CDR3 DNA: TGTGCCAGCAGGCGAGCGGGAGCAGGCTACGAGCAGTACTTC
CDR3 protein: CASRRAGAGYEQYF

clone size: NA
CDR3 length: 15
D gene: NA
V gene: TRBV15
J gene: TRBJ2-7
CDR3 DNA: TGTGCCACCAGCTGGTCGCCGGGAAGCTCCTACGAGCAGTACTTC
CDR3 protein: CATSWSPGSSYEQYF

clone size: NA
CDR3 length: 14
D gene: NA
V gene: TRBV27
J gene: TRBJ2-3
CDR3 DNA: TGTGCCAGCACATCGCGTGCCGGGGGAGGAAGAGGGTATTTT
CDR3 protein: CASTSRAGGGRGYF

clone size: NA
CDR3 length: 15
D gene: TRBD1
V gene: TRBV28
J gene: TRBJ2-4
CDR3 DNA: TGTGCCAGCAGTTTGGGACAGATGGCCAAAAACATTCAGTACTTC
CDR3 protein: CASSLGQMAKNIQYF